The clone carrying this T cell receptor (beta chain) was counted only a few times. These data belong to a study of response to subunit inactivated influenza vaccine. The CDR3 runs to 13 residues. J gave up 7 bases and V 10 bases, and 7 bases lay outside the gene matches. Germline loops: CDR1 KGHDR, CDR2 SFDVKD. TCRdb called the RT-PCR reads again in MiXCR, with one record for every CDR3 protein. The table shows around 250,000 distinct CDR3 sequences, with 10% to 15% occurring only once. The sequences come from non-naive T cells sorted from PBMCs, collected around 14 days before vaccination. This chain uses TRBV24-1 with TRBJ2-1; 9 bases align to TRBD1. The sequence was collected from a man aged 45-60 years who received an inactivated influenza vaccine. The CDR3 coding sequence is TGTGCCACGGGACAGGGAACACTGAATGAGCAGTTCTTC. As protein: CATGQGTLNEQFF.